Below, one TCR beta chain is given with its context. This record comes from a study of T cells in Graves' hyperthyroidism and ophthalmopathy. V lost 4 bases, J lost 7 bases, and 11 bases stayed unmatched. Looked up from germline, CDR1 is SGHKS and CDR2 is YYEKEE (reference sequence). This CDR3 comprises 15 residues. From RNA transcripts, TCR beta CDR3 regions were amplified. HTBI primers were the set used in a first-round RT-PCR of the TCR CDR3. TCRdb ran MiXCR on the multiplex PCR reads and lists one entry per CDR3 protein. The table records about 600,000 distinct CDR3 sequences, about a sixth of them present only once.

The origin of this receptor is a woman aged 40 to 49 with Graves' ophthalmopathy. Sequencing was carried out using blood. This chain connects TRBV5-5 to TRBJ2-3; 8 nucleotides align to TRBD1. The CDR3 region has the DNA TGTGCCAGCAGCCGGCCCTCGGACAGGGCTCATACGCAGTATTTT. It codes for CASSRPSDRAHTQYF.